These T cell receptor beta chains were read from a single sample in a study of response to subunit inactivated influenza vaccine. TCRdb used MiXCR to reprocess the RT-PCR reads, holding one entry per CDR3 protein. The sample gives about 540,000 distinct CDR3 sequences, around 25% of which show up once; 2.5% to 3.5% is in the top ten. This sample also appeared in a second study, on T cells expressing NK-cell markers.

The sample in question was CD4+ T cells sorted from PBMCs, obtained about 13 days after vaccination. All receptors derive from a man in his fifties or sixties who received an inactivated influenza vaccine. The CDR3 runs from the conserved cysteine through the conserved F or W. A D gene is named only where the DNA matches it firmly. Clone size appears in some rows only: once, few, many, or a class for an expanded clone.

d_gene | j_gene | abundance | len | v_gene | CDR3nt | CDR3aa
. | TRBJ1-1 | many | 12 | TRBV2 | TGTGCCACCCAACAGTTAAACACTGAAGCTTTCTTT | CATQQLNTEAFF
. | TRBJ2-2 | . | 15 | TRBV7-8 | TGTGCCAGCAGCGGTCGGGACACTGACACCGGGGAGCTGTTTTTT | CASSGRDTDTGELFF
TRBD1 | TRBJ2-5 | . | 12 | TRBV20-1 | TGCAGTGCTAGAGTCAGGGGGGAGACCCAGTACTTC | CSARVRGETQYF
. | TRBJ1-6 | few | 14 | TRBV6-1 | TGTGCCAGCACGGGGCGCTCCTATAATTCACCCCTCCACTTT | CASTGRSYNSPLHF
TRBD2 | TRBJ2-7 | few | 14 | TRBV20-1 | TGCAGTGCTAGCCACCAGCGGGGGTCCTACGAGCAGTACTTC | CSASHQRGSYEQYF
. | TRBJ1-2 | few | 16 | TRBV5-8 | TGTGCCAGCAGAACGGACTTACTACAGGGATTTAATGGCTACACCTTC | CASRTDLLQGFNGYTF
. | TRBJ1-2 | few | 12 | TRBV6-2/TRBV6-3 | TGTGCCAGCAGTTACCTGGGCTATGGCTACACCTTC | CASSYLGYGYTF
TRBD2 | TRBJ2-7 | . | 15 | TRBV9 | TGTGCCAGCAGACCGAGGAGCGGGAGTTTCCACGAGCAGTACTTC | CASRPRSGSFHEQYF
. | TRBJ2-3 | . | 16 | TRBV9 | TGTGCCAGCAGCGTAGAGGCAGCAACTAGCACAGATACGCAGTATTTT | CASSVEAATSTDTQYF
TRBD1 | TRBJ1-2 | few | 13 | TRBV12-3/TRBV12-4 | TGTGCCAGCAGGGTCGCGACAGGGGGTGGCTACACCTTC | CASRVATGGGYTF
. | TRBJ1-2 | few | 14 | TRBV28 | TGTGCCAGCAGTTTTGGGGGGGGAGGGCTTGGCTACACCTTC | CASSFGGGGLGYTF
. | TRBJ2-5 | few | 13 | TRBV20-1 | TGCAGTGCTAGAGATGGGTACCAAGAGACCCAGTACTTC | CSARDGYQETQYF
TRBD2 | TRBJ2-1 | few | 17 | TRBV7-2 | TGTGCCAGCAGCTTGCCGCTCCGGGGGGTCTCCTACAATGAGCAGTTCTTC | CASSLPLRGVSYNEQFF
TRBD1 | TRBJ1-1 | . | 16 | TRBV5-1 | TGCGCCAGCAGCGCCGGGACAGGGCCGGGAAACACTGAAGCTTTCTTT | CASSAGTGPGNTEAFF
. | TRBJ1-2 | many | 13 | TRBV12-3/TRBV12-4 | TGTGCCAGCAGTCCCGACAGGCTTTATGGCTACACCTTC | CASSPDRLYGYTF
TRBD1 | TRBJ2-1 | . | 13 | TRBV24-1 | TGTGCCACCAGTGAATTCGACAGGGCCGAGCAGTTCTTC | CATSEFDRAEQFF
. | TRBJ2-3 | . | 18 | TRBV5-1 | TGCACCAGCAGCTTGGCCTCGGACTCCTCAAGAATCACAGATACGCAGTATTTT | CTSSLASDSSRITDTQYF
TRBD2 | TRBJ2-1 | few | 16 | TRBV19 | TGTGCCAGTAGCGCATCCGGGACTAGCGGGATCCGAGAGCAGTTCTTC | CASSASGTSGIREQFF
. | TRBJ2-1 | many | 15 | TRBV5-6 | TGTGCCAGCAGCTTGGTTCCGGGGGACTACAATGAGCAGTTCTTC | CASSLVPGDYNEQFF
. | TRBJ2-3 | few | 11 | TRBV6-1 | TGTGCCAGCTTTGCGGAATTTACGCAGTATTTT | CASFAEFTQYF
. | TRBJ2-1 | . | 11 | TRBV12-3/TRBV12-4 | TGTGCCACTTCCACGTACAATGAGCAGTTCTTC | CATSTYNEQFF
. | TRBJ2-1 | few | 16 | TRBV5-6 | TGTGCCAGCAGCTTGGAGATCAGATCCTCCTACAATGAGCAGTTCTTC | CASSLEIRSSYNEQFF
TRBD1 | TRBJ1-1 | few | 15 | TRBV5-1 | TGCGCCAGCAGCCTAAGGACAGGGGGGAACACTGAAGCTTTCTTT | CASSLRTGGNTEAFF
. | TRBJ1-1 | . | 13 | TRBV25-1 | TGTGCCAGCAGTGAACATAAGGACTCTGAAGCTTTCTTT | CASSEHKDSEAFF
. | TRBJ2-2 | . | 15 | TRBV20-1 | TGCAGTGCTAGTTTGCCGGGGGCCCCCACCGGGGAGCTGTTTTTT | CSASLPGAPTGELFF
. | TRBJ2-3 | . | 15 | TRBV9 | TGTGCCAGCAGCGTAGGGGTCTCCGGGGCAGATACGCAGTATTTT | CASSVGVSGADTQYF
. | TRBJ2-7 | . | 14 | TRBV12-3/TRBV12-4 | TGTGCCAGCAGTCAAACCGGGAGCTCCTACGAGCAGTACTTC | CASSQTGSSYEQYF
. | TRBJ1-3 | . | 12 | TRBV12-3/TRBV12-4 | TGTGCCAGCATTTTAGTCGGCAACACCATATATTTT | CASILVGNTIYF
. | TRBJ2-1 | . | 17 | TRBV11-2 | TGTGCCAGCAGCTTAGGCGGCGGTCTCAGCTCCTACAATGAGCAGTTCTTC | CASSLGGGLSSYNEQFF
. | TRBJ2-7 | few | 15 | TRBV5-4 | TGTGCCAGCAGCTTGGATAGATACGCGGGGTACGAGCAGTACTTC | CASSLDRYAGYEQYF
TRBD2 | TRBJ2-1 | . | 12 | TRBV14 | TGTGCCAGCAGCCCTAGCGGGAGAACGCAGTTCTTC | CASSPSGRTQFF
TRBD2 | TRBJ2-3 | . | 17 | TRBV5-5 | TGTGCCAGCAGCTTGACGGGCGGGAGTAGGTTGACAGATACGCAGTATTTT | CASSLTGGSRLTDTQYF